This T cell receptor (beta chain) was captured in a study of response to subunit inactivated influenza vaccine. Broader study findings: Researchers suggested that each seasonal influenza vaccination recruits few new T cells.

This clonotype was seen more than once but under ten times. Antigen unknown. The V segment lost 6 bases and the J segment 0 bases; nucleotides outside the gene matches: 10. In germline, CDR1 is KGHSH, CDR2 LQKENI. The CDR3 is 18 amino acids. A single record per CDR3 protein comes from TCRdb applying MiXCR to the RT-PCR reads. This sample yields about 700,000 distinct CDR3 sequences, of which about 15% are seen a single time; 5.5% to 7% belongs to the top ten. This TCR came from a man aged 50 or older who received an inactivated influenza vaccine. The V call is TRBV18, the J call TRBJ2-6; 8 nucleotides line up with TRBD1. Source: PBMCs from blood, taken roughly 15 days before vaccination. The CDR3 nucleotides read TGTGCCAGCTCGAACGTGGGACAGGCGAACTCTGGGGCCAACGTCCTGACTTTC. Its translation: CASSNVGQANSGANVLTF. Filled out from reference TRBV18 and TRBJ2-6, the complete variable domain reads NAGVMQNPRHLVRRRGQEARLRCSPMKGHSHVYWYRQLPEEGLKFMVYLQKENIIDESGMPKERFSAEFPKEGPSILRIQQVVRGDSAAYFCASSNVGQANSGANVLTFGAGSRLTVL.